This TCR beta chain is drawn from a study of shared clonotypes between healthy human individuals. Study overall: Participating donors consisted of a couple of women and a few men aged 18 to 49. General study results and limits: The represented genetic and exposure-history diversity was limited by the small number of donors. Several donors held approximately 5% of naive CD4 clonotypes in common.

Positive CCR7 selection of CD45RO-negative cells yielded the naive CD8 cells, and terminally differentiated effector memory CD45RA+ cells were excluded. Clones were read by immunoSEQ multiplex PCR, and TCRdb kept only the in-frame ones, dropping some. The sample holds about 2.1 million clones, roughly 95% seen once. A word on this clone: As yet, its antigen is unknown.

The receptor was derived from a young man in good health. Some clones in this sample may be carry-over from other donors' samples. What was sequenced was naive CD8+ T cells from PBMCs.

CDR3 in amino acids: CASSGQGLSNQPQHF. In nucleotides, the CDR3 is TGTGCCAGCAGCGGACAGGGACTTAGCAATCAGCCCCAGCATTTT. The chain joins TRBV6-5 to TRBJ1-5, with TRBD1 matching 8 bases. Germline V gives CDR1 MNHEY, CDR2 SVGAGI. The CDR3 contains 15 residues. V lost 6 bases to trimming and J lost 0 bases; unmatched junction nucleotides: 4.